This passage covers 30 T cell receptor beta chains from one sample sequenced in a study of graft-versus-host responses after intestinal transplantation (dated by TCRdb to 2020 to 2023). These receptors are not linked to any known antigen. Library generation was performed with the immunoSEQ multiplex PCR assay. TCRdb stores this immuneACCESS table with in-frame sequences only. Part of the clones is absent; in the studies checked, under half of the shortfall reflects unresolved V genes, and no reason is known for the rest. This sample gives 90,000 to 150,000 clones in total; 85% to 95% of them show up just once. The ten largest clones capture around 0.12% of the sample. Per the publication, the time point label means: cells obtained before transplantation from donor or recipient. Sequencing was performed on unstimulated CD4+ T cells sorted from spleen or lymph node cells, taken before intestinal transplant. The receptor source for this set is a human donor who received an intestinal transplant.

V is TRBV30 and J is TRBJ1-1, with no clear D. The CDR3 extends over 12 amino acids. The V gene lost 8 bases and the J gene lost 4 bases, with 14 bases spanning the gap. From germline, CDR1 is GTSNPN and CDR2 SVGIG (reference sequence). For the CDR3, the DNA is TGTGCCGCTGGGAGAAGCGCCACTGAAGCTTTCTTT. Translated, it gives CAAGRSATEAFF.

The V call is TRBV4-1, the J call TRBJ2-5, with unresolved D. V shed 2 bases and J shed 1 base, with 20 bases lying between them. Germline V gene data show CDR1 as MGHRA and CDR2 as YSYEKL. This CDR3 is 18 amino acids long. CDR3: CASSQSTGRTITQETQYF. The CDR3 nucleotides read TGCGCCAGCAGCCAATCCACTGGACGGACCATTACCCAAGAGACCCAGTACTTC.

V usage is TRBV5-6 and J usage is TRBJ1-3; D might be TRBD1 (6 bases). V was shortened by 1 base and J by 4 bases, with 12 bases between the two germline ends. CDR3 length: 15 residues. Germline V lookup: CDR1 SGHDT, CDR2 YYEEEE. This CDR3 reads CASSLRGAKGNTIYF. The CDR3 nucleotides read TGTGCCAGCAGCTTGCGGGGGGCGAAAGGAAACACCATATATTTT.

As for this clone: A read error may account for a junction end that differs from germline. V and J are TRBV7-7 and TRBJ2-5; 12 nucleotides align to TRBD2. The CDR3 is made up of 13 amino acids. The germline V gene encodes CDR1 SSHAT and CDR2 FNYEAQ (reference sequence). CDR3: CASNLTSGREQYF. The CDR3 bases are TGTGCTAGCAACTTGACTAGCGGGAGAGAGCAGTACTTC.

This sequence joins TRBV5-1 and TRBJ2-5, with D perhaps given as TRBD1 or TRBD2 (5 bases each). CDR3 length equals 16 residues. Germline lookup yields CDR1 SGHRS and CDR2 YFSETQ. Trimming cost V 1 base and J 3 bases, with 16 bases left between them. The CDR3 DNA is TGCGCCAGCAGCTTGCCCACCGGGACGCCAGAAGAGACCCAGTACTTC. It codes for CASSLPTGTPEETQYF. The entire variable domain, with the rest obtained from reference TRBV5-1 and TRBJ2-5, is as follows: KAGVTQTPRYLIKTRGQQVTLSCSPISGHRSVSWYQQTPGQGLQFLFEYFSETQRNKGNFPGRFSGRQFSNSRSEMNVSTLELGDSALYLCASSLPTGTPEETQYFGPGTRLLVL.

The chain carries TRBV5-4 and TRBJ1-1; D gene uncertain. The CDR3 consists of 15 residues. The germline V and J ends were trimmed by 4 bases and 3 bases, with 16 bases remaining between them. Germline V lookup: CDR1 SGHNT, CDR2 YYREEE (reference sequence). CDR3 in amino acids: CASSRSVGDHTEAFF. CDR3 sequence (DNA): TGTGCCAGCAGCCGCTCTGTAGGAGATCACACTGAAGCTTTCTTT.

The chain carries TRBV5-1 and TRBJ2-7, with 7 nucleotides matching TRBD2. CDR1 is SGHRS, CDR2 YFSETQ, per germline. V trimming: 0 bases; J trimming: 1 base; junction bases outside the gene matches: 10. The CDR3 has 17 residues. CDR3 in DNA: TGCGCCAGCAGCTTGGCCCGCGGCGGGAGTAGGTCCTACGAGCAGTACTTC. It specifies CASSLARGGSRSYEQYF.

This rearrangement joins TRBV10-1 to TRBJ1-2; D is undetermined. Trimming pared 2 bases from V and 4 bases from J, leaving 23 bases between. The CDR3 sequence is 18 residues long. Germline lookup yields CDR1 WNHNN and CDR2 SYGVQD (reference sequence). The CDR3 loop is CASSEPRLLVPKTYGYTF. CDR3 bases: TGCGCCAGCAGTGAGCCGAGGCTGCTCGTTCCTAAGACCTATGGCTACACCTTC.

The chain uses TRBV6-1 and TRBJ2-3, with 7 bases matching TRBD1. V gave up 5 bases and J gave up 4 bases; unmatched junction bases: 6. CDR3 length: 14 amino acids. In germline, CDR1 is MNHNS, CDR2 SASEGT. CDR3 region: CASSSGTVADTQYF. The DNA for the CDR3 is TGTGCCAGCAGTTCCGGGACAGTGGCAGATACGCAGTATTTT.

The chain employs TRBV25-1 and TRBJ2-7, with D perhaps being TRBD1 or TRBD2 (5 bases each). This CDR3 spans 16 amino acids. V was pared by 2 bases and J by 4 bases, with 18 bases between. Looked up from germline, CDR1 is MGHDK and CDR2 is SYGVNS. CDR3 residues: CASSEGGGQGVYEQYF. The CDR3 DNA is TGTGCCAGCAGTGAAGGGGGTGGGCAGGGTGTGTACGAGCAGTACTTC.

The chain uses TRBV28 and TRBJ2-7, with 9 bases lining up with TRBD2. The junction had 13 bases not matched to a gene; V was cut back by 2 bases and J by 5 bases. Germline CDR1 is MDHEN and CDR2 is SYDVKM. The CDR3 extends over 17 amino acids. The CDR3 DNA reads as TGTGCCAGCAGTTTAGCGTCTAGCGGGGCCGCACAGGACGAGCAGTACTTC. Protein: CASSLASSGAAQDEQYF.

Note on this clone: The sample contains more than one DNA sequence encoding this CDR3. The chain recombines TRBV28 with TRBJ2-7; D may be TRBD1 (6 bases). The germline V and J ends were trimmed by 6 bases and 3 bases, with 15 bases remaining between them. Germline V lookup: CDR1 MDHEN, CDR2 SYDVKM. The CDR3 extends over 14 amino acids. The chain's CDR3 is CASRPGQRVYEQYF. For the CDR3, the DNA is TGTGCCAGCAGACCCGGACAGAGGGTCTACGAGCAGTACTTC. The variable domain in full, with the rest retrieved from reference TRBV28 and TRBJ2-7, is DVKVTQSSRYLVKRTGEKVFLECVQDMDHENMFWYRQDPGLGLRLIYFSYDVKMKEKGDIPEGYSVSREKKERFSLILESASTNQTSMYLCASRPGQRVYEQYFGPGTRLTVT.

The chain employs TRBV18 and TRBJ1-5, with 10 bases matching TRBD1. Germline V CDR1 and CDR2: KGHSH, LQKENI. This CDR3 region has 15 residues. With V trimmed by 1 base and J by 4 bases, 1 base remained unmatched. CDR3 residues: CASSPRTGGNQPQHF. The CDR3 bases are TGTGCCAGCTCACCACGGACAGGGGGTAATCAGCCCCAGCATTTT.

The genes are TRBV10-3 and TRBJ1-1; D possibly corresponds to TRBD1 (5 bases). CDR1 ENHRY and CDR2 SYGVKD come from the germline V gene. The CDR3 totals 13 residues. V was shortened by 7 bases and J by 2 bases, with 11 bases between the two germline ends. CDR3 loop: CAITGQGNTEAFF. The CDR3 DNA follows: TGTGCCATCACCGGCCAGGGTAACACTGAAGCTTTCTTT.

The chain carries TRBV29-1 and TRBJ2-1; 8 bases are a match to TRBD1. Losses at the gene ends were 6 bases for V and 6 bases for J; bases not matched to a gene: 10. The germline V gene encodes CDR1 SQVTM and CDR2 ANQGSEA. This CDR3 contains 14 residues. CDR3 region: CSVPGQGLGNEQFF. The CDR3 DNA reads TGCAGCGTGCCCGGACAGGGTTTAGGCAATGAGCAGTTCTTC.

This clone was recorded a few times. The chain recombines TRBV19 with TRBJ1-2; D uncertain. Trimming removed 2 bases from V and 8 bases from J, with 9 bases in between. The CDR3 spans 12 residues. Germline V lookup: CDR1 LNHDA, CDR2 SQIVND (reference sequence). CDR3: CASSIQSWGYTF. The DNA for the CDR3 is TGTGCCAGTAGTATACAGTCCTGGGGCTACACCTTC.

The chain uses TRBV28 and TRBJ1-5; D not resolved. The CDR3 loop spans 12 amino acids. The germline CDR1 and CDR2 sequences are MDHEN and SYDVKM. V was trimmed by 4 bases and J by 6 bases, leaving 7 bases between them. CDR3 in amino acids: CASSSRSQPQHF. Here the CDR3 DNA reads TGTGCCAGCAGTTCACGATCTCAGCCCCAGCATTTT.

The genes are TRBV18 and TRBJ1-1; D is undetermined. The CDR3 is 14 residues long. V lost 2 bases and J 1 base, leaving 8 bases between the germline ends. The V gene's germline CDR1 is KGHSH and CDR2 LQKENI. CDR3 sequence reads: CASSPSEENTEAFF. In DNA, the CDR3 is TGTGCCAGCTCACCATCAGAAGAGAACACTGAAGCTTTCTTT. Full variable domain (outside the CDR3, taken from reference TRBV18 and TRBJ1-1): NAGVMQNPRHLVRRRGQEARLRCSPMKGHSHVYWYRQLPEEGLKFMVYLQKENIIDESGMPKERFSAEFPKEGPSILRIQQVVRGDSAAYFCASSPSEENTEAFFGQGTRLTVV.

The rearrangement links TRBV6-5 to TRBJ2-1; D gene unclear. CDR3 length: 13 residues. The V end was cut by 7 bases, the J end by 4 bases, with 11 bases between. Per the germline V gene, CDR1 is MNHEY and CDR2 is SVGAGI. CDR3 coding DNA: TGTGCCAGCACCCCTTCGAAGTACAATGAGCAGTTCTTC. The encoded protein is CASTPSKYNEQFF.

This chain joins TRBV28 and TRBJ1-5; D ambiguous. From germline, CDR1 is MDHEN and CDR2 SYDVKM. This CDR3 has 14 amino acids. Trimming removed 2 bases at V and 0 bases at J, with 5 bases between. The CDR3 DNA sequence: TGTGCCAGCAGTTTAATTTATAGCAATCAGCCCCAGCATTTT. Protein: CASSLIYSNQPQHF.

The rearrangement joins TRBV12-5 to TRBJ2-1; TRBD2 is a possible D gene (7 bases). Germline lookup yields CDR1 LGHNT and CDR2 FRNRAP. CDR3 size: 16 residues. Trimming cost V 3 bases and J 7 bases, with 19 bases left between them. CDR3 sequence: CASGFTTGWGGNEQFF. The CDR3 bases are TGTGCTAGTGGTTTCACGACAGGCTGGGGGGGTAATGAGCAGTTCTTC.

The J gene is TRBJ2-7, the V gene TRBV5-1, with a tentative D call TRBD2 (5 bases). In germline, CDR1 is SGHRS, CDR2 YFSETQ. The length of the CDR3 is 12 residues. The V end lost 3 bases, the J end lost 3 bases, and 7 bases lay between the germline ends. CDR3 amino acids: CASSYGNYEQYF. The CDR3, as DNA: TGCGCCAGCAGCTACGGGAACTACGAGCAGTACTTC.

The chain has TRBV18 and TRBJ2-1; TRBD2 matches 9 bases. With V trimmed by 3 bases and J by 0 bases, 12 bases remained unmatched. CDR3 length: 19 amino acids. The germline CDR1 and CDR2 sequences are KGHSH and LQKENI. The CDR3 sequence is CASSPRLGAGGASYNEQFF. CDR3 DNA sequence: TGTGCCAGCTCACCCCGCTTAGGTGCGGGAGGGGCCTCCTACAATGAGCAGTTCTTC. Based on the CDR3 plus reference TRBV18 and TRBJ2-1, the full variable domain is NAGVMQNPRHLVRRRGQEARLRCSPMKGHSHVYWYRQLPEEGLKFMVYLQKENIIDESGMPKERFSAEFPKEGPSILRIQQVVRGDSAAYFCASSPRLGAGGASYNEQFFGPGTRLTVL.

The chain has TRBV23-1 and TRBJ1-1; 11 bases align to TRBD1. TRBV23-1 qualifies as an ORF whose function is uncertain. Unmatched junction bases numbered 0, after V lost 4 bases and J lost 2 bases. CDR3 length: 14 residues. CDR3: CASSRTGGNTEAFF. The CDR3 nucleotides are TGCGCCAGCAGTCGGACAGGGGGCAACACTGAAGCTTTCTTT.

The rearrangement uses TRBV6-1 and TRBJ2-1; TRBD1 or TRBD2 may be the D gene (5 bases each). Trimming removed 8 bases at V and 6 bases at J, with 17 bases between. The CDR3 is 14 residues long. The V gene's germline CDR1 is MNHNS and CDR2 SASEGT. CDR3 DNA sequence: TGTGCCAGCGAAACAATTGGGGGTGGCAATGAGCAGTTCTTC. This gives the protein CASETIGGGNEQFF.

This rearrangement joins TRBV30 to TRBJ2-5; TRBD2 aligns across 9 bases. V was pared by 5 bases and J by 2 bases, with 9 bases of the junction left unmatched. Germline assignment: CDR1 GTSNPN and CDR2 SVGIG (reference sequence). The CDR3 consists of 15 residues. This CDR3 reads CAWSPPLAGQETQYF. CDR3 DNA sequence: TGTGCCTGGTCCCCACCGCTAGCGGGACAAGAGACCCAGTACTTC.

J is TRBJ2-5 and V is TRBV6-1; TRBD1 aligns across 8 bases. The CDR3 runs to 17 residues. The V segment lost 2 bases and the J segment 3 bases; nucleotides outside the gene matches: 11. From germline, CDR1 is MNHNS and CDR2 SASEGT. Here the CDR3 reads CASSETDRGLWEETQYF. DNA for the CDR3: TGTGCCAGCAGTGAAACTGACAGGGGATTGTGGGAAGAGACCCAGTACTTC.

The CDR3 loop reads CASSPASYEQYF. The CDR3 nucleotides are TGTGCCAGCAGCCCGGCCTCCTACGAGCAGTACTTC. The chain employs TRBV6-5 and TRBJ2-7; the D is unclear. CDR3 length: 12 residues. The germline V and J ends were trimmed by 6 bases and 0 bases, with 6 bases remaining between them. The germline CDR1 and CDR2 sequences are MNHEY and SVGAGI.

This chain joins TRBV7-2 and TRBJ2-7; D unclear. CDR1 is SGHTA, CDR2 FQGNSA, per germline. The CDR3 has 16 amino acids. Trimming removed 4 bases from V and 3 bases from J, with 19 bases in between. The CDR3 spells CASSSRAWKSSYEQYF. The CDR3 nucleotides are TGTGCCAGCAGCTCCCGAGCCTGGAAGAGTAGCTACGAGCAGTACTTC.

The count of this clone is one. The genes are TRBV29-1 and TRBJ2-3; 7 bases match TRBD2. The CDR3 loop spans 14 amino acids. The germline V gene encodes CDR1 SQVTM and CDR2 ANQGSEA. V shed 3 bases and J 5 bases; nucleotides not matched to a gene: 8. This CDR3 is CSVDWAGEVDTQYF. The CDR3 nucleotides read TGCAGCGTTGATTGGGCGGGAGAAGTAGATACGCAGTATTTT.